This TCR beta chain comes out of a study of siplizumab effects on memory and regulatory T cells. Study-wide findings and caveats: Among alloreactive clones, only a minor fraction mapped to unstimulated subsets. Naive T cells looked more diverse than memory cells and looked like major alloresponse contributors. No naive or memory phenotype could be assigned to roughly 75-97% of proliferating clones.

Germline lookup yields CDR1 LNHDA and CDR2 SQIVND (reference sequence). V was shortened by 1 base and J by 5 bases, with 14 bases between the two germline ends. The CDR3 is 15 residues long. Assays examined 95,000 to 100,000 TCR templates per sample. The table came from immunoSEQ multiplex PCR; TCRdb's copy has only in-frame clones and leaves some out. This sample has about 120,000 clones, with around 95% found just once. This clone has only one observation. Its specificity is unknown. Sequencing was done on a sample of non-Treg CD4+ T cells sorted from blood. The TCR was taken from a human donor in good health. This chain connects TRBV19 to TRBJ1-2; possible D gene TRBD1, 5 bases. CDR3 in DNA: TGTGCCAGTAGTATAGCTCGGGGGACGGAGTATGGCTACACCTTC. Translation gives CASSIARGTEYGYTF.